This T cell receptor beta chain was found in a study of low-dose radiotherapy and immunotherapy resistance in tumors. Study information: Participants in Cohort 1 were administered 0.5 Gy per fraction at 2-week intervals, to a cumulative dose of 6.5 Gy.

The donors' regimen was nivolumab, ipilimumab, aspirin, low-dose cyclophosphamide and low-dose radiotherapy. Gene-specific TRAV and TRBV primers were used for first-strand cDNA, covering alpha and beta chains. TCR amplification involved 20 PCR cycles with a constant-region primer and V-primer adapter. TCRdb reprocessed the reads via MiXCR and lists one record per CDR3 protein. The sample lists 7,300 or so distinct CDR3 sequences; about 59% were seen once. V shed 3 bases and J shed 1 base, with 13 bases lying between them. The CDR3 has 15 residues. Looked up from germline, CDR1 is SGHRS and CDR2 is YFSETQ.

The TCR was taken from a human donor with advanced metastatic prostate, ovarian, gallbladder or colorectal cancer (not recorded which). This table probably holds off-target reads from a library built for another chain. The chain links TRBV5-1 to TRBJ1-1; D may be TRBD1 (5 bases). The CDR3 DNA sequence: TGCGCCAGCAGCTGGGGGTCGTACTCGAACACTGAAGCTTTCTTT. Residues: CASSWGSYSNTEAFF.